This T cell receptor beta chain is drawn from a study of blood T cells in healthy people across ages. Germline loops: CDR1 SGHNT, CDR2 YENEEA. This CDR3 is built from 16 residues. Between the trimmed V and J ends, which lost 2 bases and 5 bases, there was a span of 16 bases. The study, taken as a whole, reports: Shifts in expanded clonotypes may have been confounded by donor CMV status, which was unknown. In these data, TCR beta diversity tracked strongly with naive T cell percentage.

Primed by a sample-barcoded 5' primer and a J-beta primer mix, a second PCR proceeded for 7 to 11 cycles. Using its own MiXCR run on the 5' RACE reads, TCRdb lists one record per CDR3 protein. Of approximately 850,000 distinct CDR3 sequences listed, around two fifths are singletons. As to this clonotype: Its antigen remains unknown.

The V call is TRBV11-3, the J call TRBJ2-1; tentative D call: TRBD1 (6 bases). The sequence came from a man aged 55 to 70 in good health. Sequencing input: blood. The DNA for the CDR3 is TGTGCCAGCAGCTTAAGAGAGGGGGAGTTGAACAATGAGCAGTTCTTC. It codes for CASSLREGELNNEQFF.